This TCR beta chain was identified during a study of shared clonotypes between healthy human individuals. The table came from immunoSEQ multiplex PCR; TCRdb's copy has only in-frame clones and leaves some out. The data contain around 700,000 clones, around three quarters of them singletons. The sequence derives from a woman in her 30s in good health. Sequenced input: memory CD4+ T cells sorted from blood. Subset: CD45RA-negative fraction.

Here the CDR3 reads CASSQDSSGTGVYGYTF. The CDR3 bases are TGCGCCAGCAGCCAAGATAGTTCCGGGACAGGGGTATATGGCTACACCTTC. The chain couples TRBV4-1 to TRBJ1-2, with 10 bases that match TRBD1. Trimming cost V 0 bases and J 5 bases; bases outside gene matches: 9. Germline V gene data show CDR1 as MGHRA and CDR2 as YSYEKL. The CDR3 is 17 residues long.